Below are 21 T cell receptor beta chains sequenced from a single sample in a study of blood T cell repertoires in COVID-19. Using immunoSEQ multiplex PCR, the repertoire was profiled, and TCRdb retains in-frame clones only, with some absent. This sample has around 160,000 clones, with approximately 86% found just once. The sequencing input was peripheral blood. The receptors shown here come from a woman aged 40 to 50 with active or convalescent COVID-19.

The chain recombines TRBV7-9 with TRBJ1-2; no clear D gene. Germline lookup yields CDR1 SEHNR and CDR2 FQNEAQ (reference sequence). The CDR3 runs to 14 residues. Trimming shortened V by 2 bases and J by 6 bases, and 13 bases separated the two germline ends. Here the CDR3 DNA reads TGTGCCAGCAGCTTATTCGCGGAGGGCCATGGCTACACCTTC. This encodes CASSLFAEGHGYTF.

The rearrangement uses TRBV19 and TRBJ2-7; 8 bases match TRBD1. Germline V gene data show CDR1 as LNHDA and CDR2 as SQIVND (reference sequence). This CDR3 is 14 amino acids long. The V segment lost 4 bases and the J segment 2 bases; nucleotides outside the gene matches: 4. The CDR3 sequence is CASSTGTGPYEQYF. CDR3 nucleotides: TGTGCCAGTAGTACCGGGACAGGACCCTACGAGCAGTACTTC.

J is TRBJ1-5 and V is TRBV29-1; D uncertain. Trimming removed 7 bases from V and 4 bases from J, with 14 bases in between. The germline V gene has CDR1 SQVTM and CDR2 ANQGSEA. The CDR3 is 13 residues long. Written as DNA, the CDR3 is TGCAGCGCGGTTGAGGCCCCAAATCAGCCCCAGCATTTT. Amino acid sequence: CSAVEAPNQPQHF.

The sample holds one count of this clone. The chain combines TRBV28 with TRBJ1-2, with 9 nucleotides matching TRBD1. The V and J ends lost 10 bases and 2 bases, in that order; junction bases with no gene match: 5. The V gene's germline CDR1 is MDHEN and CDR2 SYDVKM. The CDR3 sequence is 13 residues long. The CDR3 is CATRDRVNYGYTF. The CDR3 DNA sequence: TGTGCCACCCGGGACAGGGTAAACTATGGCTACACCTTC.

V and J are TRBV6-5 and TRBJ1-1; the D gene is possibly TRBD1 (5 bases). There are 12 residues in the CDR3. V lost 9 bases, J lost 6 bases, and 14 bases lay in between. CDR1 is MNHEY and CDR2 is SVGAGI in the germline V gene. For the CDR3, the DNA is TGTGCCAGTCGGGGGGGGATAGCTGAAGCTTTCTTT. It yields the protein CASRGGIAEAFF.

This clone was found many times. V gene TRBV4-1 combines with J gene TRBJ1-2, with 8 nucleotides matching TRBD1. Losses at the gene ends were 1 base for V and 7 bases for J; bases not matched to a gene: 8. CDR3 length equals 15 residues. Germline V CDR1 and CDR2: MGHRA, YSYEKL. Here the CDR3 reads CASSQGGQGAIGYTF. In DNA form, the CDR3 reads TGCGCCAGCAGCCAAGGTGGCCAGGGGGCGATTGGCTACACCTTC.

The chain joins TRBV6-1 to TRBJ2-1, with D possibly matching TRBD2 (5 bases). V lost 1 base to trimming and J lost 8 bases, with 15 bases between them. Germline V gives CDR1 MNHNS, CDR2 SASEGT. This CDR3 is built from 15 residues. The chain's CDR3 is CASSEGLASSDEQFF. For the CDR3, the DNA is TGTGCCAGCAGTGAAGGTCTAGCTTCCAGCGATGAGCAGTTCTTC.

CDR3 protein: CASTKGQANEKLFF. In DNA, the CDR3 is TGTGCCAGCACCAAGGGACAGGCTAATGAAAAACTGTTTTTT. The chain employs TRBV2 and TRBJ1-4, with 8 bases identical to TRBD1. The CDR3 extends over 14 amino acids. The V segment lost 7 bases and the J segment 3 bases; nucleotides outside the gene matches: 4. CDR1 and CDR2 from the germline V gene are SNHLY and FYNNEI.

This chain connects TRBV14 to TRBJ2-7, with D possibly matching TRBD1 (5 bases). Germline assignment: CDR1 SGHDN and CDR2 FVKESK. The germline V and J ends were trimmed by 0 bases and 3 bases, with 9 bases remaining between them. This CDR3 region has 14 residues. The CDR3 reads CASSQDRVHYEQYF. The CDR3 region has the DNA TGTGCCAGCAGCCAAGACAGGGTTCACTACGAGCAGTACTTC. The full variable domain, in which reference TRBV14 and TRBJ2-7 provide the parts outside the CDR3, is EAGVTQFPSHSVIEKGQTVTLRCDPISGHDNLYWYRRVMGKEIKFLLHFVKESKQDESGMPNNRFLAERTGGTYSTLKVQPAELEDSGVYFCASSQDRVHYEQYFGPGTRLTVT.

The CDR3 is CASSQAATGGETQYF. As DNA, the CDR3 is TGCGCCAGCAGCCAAGCCGCGACAGGGGGAGAGACCCAGTACTTC. The chain has TRBV4-3 and TRBJ2-5; 9 bases match TRBD1. Germline V gene data show CDR1 as LGHNA and CDR2 as YSLEER. CDR3 size: 15 residues. V lost 1 base and J lost 4; bases outside the gene matches: 4.

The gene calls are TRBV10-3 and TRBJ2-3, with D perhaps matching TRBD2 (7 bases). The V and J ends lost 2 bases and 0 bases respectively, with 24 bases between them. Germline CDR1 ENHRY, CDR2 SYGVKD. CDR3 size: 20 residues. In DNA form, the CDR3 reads TGTGCCATCAGTGAGGCGAAAGGGGGGGGAGGGTACTCTAGCACAGATACGCAGTATTTT. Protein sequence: CAISEAKGGGGYSSTDTQYF.

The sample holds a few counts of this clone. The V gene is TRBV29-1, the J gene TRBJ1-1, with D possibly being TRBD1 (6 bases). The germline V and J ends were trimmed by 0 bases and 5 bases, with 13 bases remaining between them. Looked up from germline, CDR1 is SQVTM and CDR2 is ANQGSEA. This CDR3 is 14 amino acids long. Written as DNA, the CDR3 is TGCAGCGTTGAAGAACGGGGGGCCGAAACTGAAGCTTTCTTT. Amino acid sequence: CSVEERGAETEAFF.

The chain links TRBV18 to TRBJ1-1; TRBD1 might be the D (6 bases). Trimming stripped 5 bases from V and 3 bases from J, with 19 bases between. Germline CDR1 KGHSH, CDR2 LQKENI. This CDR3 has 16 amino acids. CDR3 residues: CASSTSGTRTYTEAFF. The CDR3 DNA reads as TGTGCCAGCTCAACTTCCGGGACACGCACCTACACTGAAGCTTTCTTT. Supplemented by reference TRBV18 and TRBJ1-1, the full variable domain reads NAGVMQNPRHLVRRRGQEARLRCSPMKGHSHVYWYRQLPEEGLKFMVYLQKENIIDESGMPKERFSAEFPKEGPSILRIQQVVRGDSAAYFCASSTSGTRTYTEAFFGQGTRLTVV.

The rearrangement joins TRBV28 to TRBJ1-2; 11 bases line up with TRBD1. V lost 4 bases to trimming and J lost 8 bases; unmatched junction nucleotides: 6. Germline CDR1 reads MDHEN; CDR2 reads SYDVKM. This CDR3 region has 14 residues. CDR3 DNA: TGTGCCAGCAGTTCAGGACAGGGGGCGAGAGGCTACACCTTC. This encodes CASSSGQGARGYTF.

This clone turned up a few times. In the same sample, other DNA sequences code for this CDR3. The CDR3 here is CASSYFGRGTDTQYF. The DNA of the CDR3 is TGTGCCAGCAGTTACTTCGGGCGGGGCACAGATACGCAGTATTTT. The chain recombines TRBV6-2 or TRBV6-3 with TRBJ2-3; tentatively, D is TRBD2 (5 bases). Trimming left V 1 base short and J 1 base short, with 9 bases between. The CDR3 covers 15 residues. Germline V lookup: CDR1 MNHEY, CDR2 SVGEGT.

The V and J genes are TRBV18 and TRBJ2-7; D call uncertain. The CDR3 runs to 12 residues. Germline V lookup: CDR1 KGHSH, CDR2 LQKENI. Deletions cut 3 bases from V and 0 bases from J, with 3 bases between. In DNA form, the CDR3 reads TGTGCCAGCTCACCCGGCTCCTACGAGCAGTACTTC. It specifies CASSPGSYEQYF.

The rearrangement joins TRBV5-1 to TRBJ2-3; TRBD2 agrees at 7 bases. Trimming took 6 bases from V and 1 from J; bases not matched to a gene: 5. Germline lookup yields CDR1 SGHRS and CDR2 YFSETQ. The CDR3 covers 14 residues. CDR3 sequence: CASTTRGGTDTQYF. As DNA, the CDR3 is TGCGCCAGCACTACTCGGGGGGGCACAGATACGCAGTATTTT.

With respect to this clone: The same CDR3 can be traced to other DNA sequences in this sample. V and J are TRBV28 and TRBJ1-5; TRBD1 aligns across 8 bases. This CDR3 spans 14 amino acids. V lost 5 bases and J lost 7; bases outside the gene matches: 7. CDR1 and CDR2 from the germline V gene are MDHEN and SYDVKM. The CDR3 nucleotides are TGTGCCAGCAGTCGAGACAGGGGTGGACAGCCCCAGCATTTT. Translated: CASSRDRGGQPQHF.

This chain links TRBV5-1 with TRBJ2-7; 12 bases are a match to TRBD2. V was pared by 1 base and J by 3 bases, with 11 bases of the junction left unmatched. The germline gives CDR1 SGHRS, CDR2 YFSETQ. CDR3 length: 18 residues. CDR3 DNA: TGCGCCAGCAGCTTGTCGTGGACTAGCGGGATAGTCTACTACGAGCAGTACTTC. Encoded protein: CASSLSWTSGIVYYEQYF.

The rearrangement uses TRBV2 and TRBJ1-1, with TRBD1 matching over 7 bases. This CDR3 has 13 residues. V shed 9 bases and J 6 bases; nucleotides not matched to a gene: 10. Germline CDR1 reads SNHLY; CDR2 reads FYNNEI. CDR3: CARTTHQGAEAFF. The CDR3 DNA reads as TGTGCCAGAACTACTCACCAGGGGGCTGAAGCTTTCTTT.

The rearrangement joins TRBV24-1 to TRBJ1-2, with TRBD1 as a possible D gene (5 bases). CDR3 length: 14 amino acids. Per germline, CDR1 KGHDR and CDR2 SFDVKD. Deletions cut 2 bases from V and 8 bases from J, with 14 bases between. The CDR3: CATSDSGRGRGYTF. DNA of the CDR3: TGTGCCACCAGTGATTCCGGGAGGGGAAGAGGCTACACCTTC.